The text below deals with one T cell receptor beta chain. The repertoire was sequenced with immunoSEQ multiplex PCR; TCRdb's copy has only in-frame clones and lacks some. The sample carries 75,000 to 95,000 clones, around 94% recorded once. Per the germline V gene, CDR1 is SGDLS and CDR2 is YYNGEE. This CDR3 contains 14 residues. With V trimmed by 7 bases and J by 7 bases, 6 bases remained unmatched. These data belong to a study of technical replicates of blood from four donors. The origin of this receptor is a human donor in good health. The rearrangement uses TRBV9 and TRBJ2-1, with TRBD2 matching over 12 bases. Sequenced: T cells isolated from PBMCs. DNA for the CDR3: TGTGCCAGCGAGACTAGCGGGGGAGGGAATGAGCAGTTCTTC. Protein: CASETSGGGNEQFF.